A selection of T cell receptor beta chains follows, all from one sample in a study of neoadjuvant nivolumab and ipilimumab in lung cancer. TCRdb keeps only in-frame clones here, not all; method: immunoSEQ multiplex PCR. Of 18,000 or so clones detected, around 79% appear once; the ten largest clones hold under 9.5%. The specimen comprised tumor tissue, sampled after neoadjuvant nivolumab, alone or with ipilimumab, at or shortly before surgery. The receptors were gathered from an adult with non-small cell lung cancer. The CDR3 runs from the conserved cysteine through the conserved F or W. Fields, in order: J gene, V gene, clone size, D gene, CDR3 protein, CDR3 DNA. D genes are given only for firm matches. Size is stated for part of the rows, as once, few or many counts, or as a class when the clone is expanded.

J: TRBJ1-1; V: TRBV18; size: .; D: .; CDR3: CASSLSTGGNTEAFF; DNA: TGTGCCAGCTCACTTTCGACAGGCGGGAACACTGAAGCTTTCTTT
J: TRBJ2-2; V: TRBV19; size: .; D: TRBD1; CDR3: CASSGYRDRGRGELFF; DNA: TGTGCCAGTAGTGGATACCGGGACAGGGGCCGCGGGGAGCTGTTTTTT
J: TRBJ2-3; V: TRBV7-9; size: .; D: .; CDR3: CATRFTSTPTDTQYF; DNA: TGTGCCACCCGTTTTACTAGCACACCCACAGATACGCAGTATTTT
J: TRBJ1-4; V: TRBV7-9; size: .; D: .; CDR3: CASSKLGSLNEKLFF; DNA: TGTGCCAGCAGCAAACTGGGGAGCCTTAATGAAAAACTGTTTTTT
J: TRBJ2-3; V: TRBV7-7; size: once; D: TRBD1; CDR3: CASSPGQGPDTQYF; DNA: TGTGCCAGCAGCCCAGGACAGGGCCCAGATACGCAGTATTTT
J: TRBJ2-1; V: TRBV6-6; size: .; D: .; CDR3: CASRRPGTDNEQFF; DNA: TGTGCCAGCAGACGGCCCGGGACGGACAATGAGCAGTTCTTC
J: TRBJ2-5; V: TRBV11-3; size: few; D: TRBD2; CDR3: CASSLSGGPPQETQYF; DNA: TGTGCCAGCAGCTTAAGCGGGGGGCCTCCCCAAGAGACCCAGTACTTC
J: TRBJ2-3; V: TRBV7-9; size: .; D: .; CDR3: CASSPGSTDTQYF; DNA: TGTGCCAGCAGCCCAGGGAGCACAGATACGCAGTATTTT
J: TRBJ2-3; V: TRBV5-6; size: .; D: TRBD2; CDR3: CASSWGGGKRTDTQYF; DNA: TGTGCCAGCAGCTGGGGCGGGGGGAAACGCACAGATACGCAGTATTTT
J: TRBJ1-4; V: TRBV30; size: .; D: .; CDR3: CATGSRVDYDEKLFF; DNA: TGTGCCACCGGGTCCCGGGTCGATTACGATGAAAAACTGTTTTTT
J: TRBJ1-4; V: TRBV18; size: .; D: .; CDR3: CASSSRAGIDEKLFF; DNA: TGTGCCAGCTCATCGAGAGCAGGGATCGATGAAAAACTGTTTTTT
J: TRBJ2-5; V: TRBV18; size: .; D: .; CDR3: CASSPKGTQYF; DNA: TGTGCCAGCTCACCAAAGGGGACCCAGTACTTC
J: TRBJ2-2; V: TRBV10-2; size: .; D: .; CDR3: CASTGWGPGRSGELFF; DNA: TGCGCCAGCACTGGGTGGGGACCGGGGCGCTCCGGGGAGCTGTTTTTT
J: TRBJ1-4; V: TRBV28; size: .; D: .; CDR3: CASRRRQINEKLFF; DNA: TGTGCCAGCAGAAGACGTCAAATTAATGAAAAACTGTTTTTT
J: TRBJ1-1; V: TRBV30; size: .; D: TRBD1; CDR3: CAWSRDRAEAFF; DNA: TGTGCCTGGAGTAGAGACAGGGCTGAAGCTTTCTTT
J: TRBJ2-6; V: TRBV9; size: .; D: .; CDR3: CASSSSGANVLTF; DNA: TGTGCCAGCAGTAGCTCTGGGGCCAACGTCCTGACTTTC
J: TRBJ1-1; V: TRBV29-1; size: .; D: .; CDR3: CSVRRSANTEAFF; DNA: TGCAGCGTTCGAAGGTCAGCGAACACTGAAGCTTTCTTT
J: TRBJ2-1; V: TRBV18; size: .; D: TRBD2; CDR3: CASSSGGPNEQFF; DNA: TGTGCCAGCTCTAGCGGGGGGCCCAATGAGCAGTTCTTC
J: TRBJ1-1; V: TRBV7-2; size: .; D: .; CDR3: CASSLGGSGEAFF; DNA: TGTGCCAGCAGCTTAGGGGGAAGCGGTGAAGCTTTCTTT
J: TRBJ2-1; V: TRBV7-9; size: .; D: TRBD1; CDR3: CASSYVTGGKQFF; DNA: TGTGCCAGCAGCTATGTTACAGGGGGCAAGCAGTTCTTC
J: TRBJ1-2; V: TRBV6-5; size: .; D: .; CDR3: CASSYGRGFYGYTF; DNA: TGTGCCAGCAGTTACGGTCGGGGGTTCTATGGCTACACCTTC
J: TRBJ2-3; V: TRBV29-1; size: .; D: TRBD1; CDR3: CSVEFDRATDTQYF; DNA: TGCAGCGTTGAATTTGACAGGGCAACAGATACGCAGTATTTT
J: TRBJ1-1; V: TRBV4-1; size: .; D: .; CDR3: CASSQGPSSTEAFF; DNA: TGCGCCAGCAGCCAAGGACCGTCGTCAACTGAAGCTTTCTTT
J: TRBJ1-1; V: TRBV7-2; size: few; D: .; CDR3: CASSLGGAVEAFF; DNA: TGTGCCAGCAGCTTAGGCGGGGCAGTTGAAGCTTTCTTT
J: TRBJ2-5; V: TRBV5-1; size: .; D: .; CDR3: CASSLVSTQETQYF; DNA: TGCGCCAGCAGCTTGGTGTCGACCCAAGAGACCCAGTACTTC
J: TRBJ2-1; V: TRBV10-3; size: .; D: TRBD2; CDR3: CAITESGGGYNEQFF; DNA: TGTGCCATCACCGAGAGTGGGGGGGGATACAATGAGCAGTTCTTC
J: TRBJ2-3; V: TRBV6-4; size: .; D: TRBD1; CDR3: CASSEQGGTDTQYF; DNA: TGTGCCAGCAGTGAGCAGGGGGGCACAGATACGCAGTATTTT
J: TRBJ1-5; V: TRBV2; size: few; D: .; CDR3: CASRGTQYQPQHF; DNA: TGTGCCAGCAGAGGGACACAATATCAGCCCCAGCATTTT
J: TRBJ1-4; V: TRBV5-4; size: .; D: .; CDR3: CASSKGTATNEKLFF; DNA: TGTGCCAGCAGTAAAGGGACTGCAACTAATGAAAAACTGTTTTTT
J: TRBJ1-6; V: TRBV30; size: .; D: .; CDR3: CAWSVQGGGSPLHF; DNA: TGTGCCTGGAGTGTACAAGGGGGGGGGTCACCCCTCCACTTT
J: TRBJ1-1; V: TRBV15; size: .; D: .; CDR3: CATSRDNTGDTGFF; DNA: TGTGCCACCAGCAGAGATAACACAGGAGACACGGGTTTCTTT
J: TRBJ2-1; V: TRBV18; size: .; D: TRBD1; CDR3: CASSPRGGHEQFF; DNA: TGTGCCAGCTCACCCAGAGGGGGCCATGAGCAGTTCTTC
J: TRBJ2-7; V: TRBV11-2; size: .; D: TRBD1; CDR3: CASSFRLWDRGYEQYF; DNA: TGTGCCAGCAGCTTTCGGCTTTGGGACAGGGGCTACGAGCAGTACTTC
J: TRBJ1-1; V: TRBV6-5; size: .; D: TRBD1; CDR3: CASSDGQGITEAFF; DNA: TGTGCCAGCAGTGATGGACAGGGAATCACTGAAGCTTTCTTT
J: TRBJ1-2; V: TRBV5-1; size: once; D: .; CDR3: CASSLDPQYGYTF; DNA: TGCGCCAGCAGCTTGGATCCCCAGTATGGCTACACCTTC
J: TRBJ2-3; V: TRBV5-1; size: .; D: TRBD2; CDR3: CASSLSLAGDTDTQYF; DNA: TGCGCCAGCAGCTTATCTCTAGCGGGGGACACAGATACGCAGTATTTT
J: TRBJ2-7; V: TRBV18; size: .; D: .; CDR3: CASSPSGTGTYEQYF; DNA: TGTGCCAGCTCACCAAGCGGGACAGGTACCTACGAGCAGTACTTC
J: TRBJ1-1; V: TRBV28; size: .; D: TRBD1; CDR3: CASSWLTGDTEAFF; DNA: TGTGCCAGCAGTTGGCTCACAGGGGACACTGAAGCTTTCTTT
J: TRBJ1-1; V: TRBV5-1; size: .; D: TRBD1; CDR3: CASSGGQGARSEAFF; DNA: TGCGCCAGCAGCGGCGGACAGGGGGCGCGTTCCGAAGCTTTCTTT
J: TRBJ2-7; V: TRBV5-3; size: .; D: .; CDR3: CASGLDYEQYF; DNA: TGTGCCAGCGGTCTTGATTACGAGCAGTACTTC
J: TRBJ2-7; V: TRBV7-9; size: .; D: TRBD1; CDR3: CASSLGTGGKSYEQYF; DNA: TGTGCCAGCAGCCTGGGGACAGGGGGCAAATCCTACGAGCAGTACTTC
J: TRBJ2-7; V: TRBV7-9; size: .; D: .; CDR3: CASSLEGLRYEQYF; DNA: TGTGCCAGCAGCTTAGAAGGGTTGAGGTACGAGCAGTACTTC
J: TRBJ2-7; V: TRBV19; size: .; D: TRBD1; CDR3: CASSRGTEFFYEQYF; DNA: TGTGCCAGTAGTAGAGGGACAGAATTTTTCTACGAGCAGTACTTC
J: TRBJ2-7; V: TRBV30; size: .; D: .; CDR3: CAWSPGTMEQYF; DNA: TGTGCCTGGAGTCCGGGAACAATGGAGCAGTACTTC